The rows below give T cell receptor beta chains drawn from one sample of a study of T cell repertoires in aging, cancer and after chemotherapy. TCRdb passed the multiplex PCR reads through MiXCR, listing each CDR3 protein once. Here the sample spans approximately 7,800 distinct CDR3 sequences, approximately 35% being singletons. Material for sequencing was blood. The receptors derive from a human donor in good health. Each CDR3 is given with its conserved first and last residue. The order of the fields is clone size, J gene, D gene, V gene, CDR3 DNA, CDR3 protein. The D gene is left open where the match is weak. Expanded clones are given a class, and other clones once, few, many or no size at all.

size: NA
J: TRBJ2-1
D: NA
V: TRBV20-1
DNA: TGCAGCCTCCGCTCGGGACACAATGAGCAGTTCTTC
CDR3: CSLRSGHNEQFF

size: NA
J: TRBJ2-3
D: NA
V: TRBV7-2
DNA: TGTGCCAGCAGATTAAGGGGGGGGTCCCAAACCAGCACAGATACGCAGTATTTT
CDR3: CASRLRGGSQTSTDTQYF

size: NA
J: TRBJ1-5
D: NA
V: TRBV5-6
DNA: TGTGCCAGCAGCCCAGCCCCTCCAGGTCAGCCCCAGCATTTT
CDR3: CASSPAPPGQPQHF

size: NA
J: TRBJ1-5
D: NA
V: TRBV15
DNA: TGTGCCACCAGCAGAGATTTGGGGAGGTGGGTGCAGCCCCAGCATTTT
CDR3: CATSRDLGRWVQPQHF

size: few
J: TRBJ1-6
D: NA
V: TRBV5-6
DNA: TGTGCCAGCAGCTACAGGGATTTCTCCTATAATTCACCCCTCCACTTT
CDR3: CASSYRDFSYNSPLHF

size: NA
J: TRBJ1-1
D: TRBD1
V: TRBV30
DNA: TGTGCCTGGAGCCTGTTGGGACAGATGAACACTGAAGCTTTCTTT
CDR3: CAWSLLGQMNTEAFF

size: NA
J: TRBJ2-5
D: NA
V: TRBV19
DNA: TGTGCCAGTAGTTCAGGGAGACTTCAAGAGACCCAGTACTTC
CDR3: CASSSGRLQETQYF

size: few
J: TRBJ2-7
D: TRBD1
V: TRBV5-5
DNA: TGTGCCAGCAGCTTGGCCGGGACAGAGACCTACGAGCAGTACTTC
CDR3: CASSLAGTETYEQYF

size: large
J: TRBJ2-3
D: NA
V: TRBV29-1
DNA: TGCAGCGTTGAAGATTTGGACAAGAATGCGCAGTATTTT
CDR3: CSVEDLDKNAQYF

size: medium-sized
J: TRBJ2-6
D: NA
V: TRBV5-4
DNA: TGTGCCAGCAGCTTGGGCGGGGCCTCTGGGGCCAACGTCCTGACTTTC
CDR3: CASSLGGASGANVLTF

size: few
J: TRBJ2-7
D: NA
V: TRBV15
DNA: TGTGCCACCAGCAGACTAGACCGGGGACTCTCGCACGAGCAGTACTTC
CDR3: CATSRLDRGLSHEQYF

size: NA
J: TRBJ1-2
D: NA
V: TRBV29-1
DNA: TGCAGCGTTGAAACAGCTTTTTATGGCTACACCTTC
CDR3: CSVETAFYGYTF

size: NA
J: TRBJ1-5
D: NA
V: TRBV6-1
DNA: TGTGCCAGCAGTGAAGGGGGGGGGGGGAGTCAGCCCCAGCATTTT
CDR3: CASSEGGGGSQPQHF

size: few
J: TRBJ1-2
D: NA
V: TRBV6-5
DNA: TGTGCCAGCAGTTACCGGGTCAACTATGGCTACACCTTC
CDR3: CASSYRVNYGYTF

size: NA
J: TRBJ2-1
D: NA
V: TRBV4-3
DNA: TGCGCCAGCAGCCAGGTGGGTTCCTACAATGAGCAGTTCTTC
CDR3: CASSQVGSYNEQFF

size: few
J: TRBJ2-1
D: NA
V: TRBV6-2/TRBV6-3
DNA: TGTGCCAGCAGTTACGGGCGGGCATCCTACAATGAGCAGTTCTTC
CDR3: CASSYGRASYNEQFF

size: NA
J: TRBJ2-5
D: NA
V: TRBV7-9
DNA: TGTGCCAGCAGCTTCGTGTGGGATCGGGAGACCCAGTACTTC
CDR3: CASSFVWDRETQYF

size: NA
J: TRBJ2-1
D: NA
V: TRBV5-5
DNA: TGTGCCAGCAGCAGACCTGCAAATGGACTAAATGAGCAGTTCTTC
CDR3: CASSRPANGLNEQFF

size: few
J: TRBJ1-3
D: NA
V: TRBV15
DNA: TGTGCCACCAGCGGCCCAGCGGGGCGTTTAACAAGTTCCGGAAACACCATATATTTT
CDR3: CATSGPAGRLTSSGNTIYF

size: medium-sized
J: TRBJ2-3
D: NA
V: TRBV19
DNA: TGTGCCAGTAGTGTCACCACAGATACGCAGTATTTT
CDR3: CASSVTTDTQYF

size: NA
J: TRBJ2-1
D: NA
V: TRBV6-5
DNA: TGTGCCAGCAGTTCAGGGACCCCGTATGAGCAGTTCTTC
CDR3: CASSSGTPYEQFF

size: NA
J: TRBJ2-5
D: NA
V: TRBV15
DNA: TGTGCCACCAGCAGAGGGGGCGCCGAGACCCAGTACTTC
CDR3: CATSRGGAETQYF

size: few
J: TRBJ2-2
D: TRBD2
V: TRBV7-3
DNA: TGTGCCAGCAGCTTCCAAACTAGCGGGAGTACCGGGGAGCTGTTTTTT
CDR3: CASSFQTSGSTGELFF

size: few
J: TRBJ2-5
D: TRBD1
V: TRBV19
DNA: TGTGCCACAGGGGGTCCTTGGGAGACCCAGTACTTC
CDR3: CATGGPWETQYF

size: few
J: TRBJ2-2
D: TRBD1
V: TRBV19
DNA: TGTGCCAGTAGTATAGAAAAAAGGGACAGGGGTTACACCGGGGAGCTGTTTTTT
CDR3: CASSIEKRDRGYTGELFF

size: once
J: TRBJ2-5
D: TRBD2
V: TRBV7-6
DNA: TGTGCCAGCAGCAGACGACTAGCGGGGGGGCAAGAGACCCAGTACTTC
CDR3: CASSRRLAGGQETQYF

size: NA
J: TRBJ1-2
D: TRBD1
V: TRBV5-4
DNA: TGTGCCAGCAGACAAAACAGGGGGCCAGACTATGGCTACACCTTC
CDR3: CASRQNRGPDYGYTF

size: once
J: TRBJ1-2
D: TRBD1
V: TRBV19
DNA: TGTGCCAGTAGTATCCTGAGTCGGGACAGGGGATACGGCTACGCCTTC
CDR3: CASSILSRDRGYGYAF

size: NA
J: TRBJ2-6
D: NA
V: TRBV6-6
DNA: TGTGCCAGCAGCTCCCGGGGCCGCGGGGCCAACGTCCTGACTTTC
CDR3: CASSSRGRGANVLTF